This is a list of T cell receptor beta chains from one sample in a study of T cell changes during pregnancy in multiple sclerosis. Profiled with immunoSEQ multiplex PCR; TCRdb holds only in-frame clones, not every one. Of under 55,000 clones in the sample, about nine tenths were seen once. The sequencing here drew on CD8+ T cells from peripheral blood mononuclear cells, taken after pregnancy. Source of these receptors: a female donor with multiple sclerosis, enrolled in a pregnancy study. The CDR3 runs from the conserved cysteine through the conserved F or W. A D gene is named only where the DNA matches it firmly. Some rows mark clone size as missing; the rest say once, few, many or name a class of expanded clone.

len	v_gene	abundance	d_gene	j_gene	CDR3nt	CDR3aa
14	TRBV30	-	-	TRBJ2-3	TGTGCCTGGAGTACCGACTTTGATGCAGATACGCAGTATTTT	CAWSTDFDADTQYF
15	TRBV6-1	-	-	TRBJ1-1	TGTGCCAGCAGTGATCCGGCAGGGGCGAACACTGAAGCTTTCTTT	CASSDPAGANTEAFF
14	TRBV27	-	-	TRBJ2-7	TGTGCCAGCAGTTTGAGCACGGGGTCCTACGAGCAGTACTTC	CASSLSTGSYEQYF
13	TRBV27	-	-	TRBJ1-2	TGTGCCAGCAGCTTTTCAGGTGTAGAGGGCTACACCTTC	CASSFSGVEGYTF
14	TRBV29-1	-	TRBD1	TRBJ2-6	TGCAGCGCGGGACAGGGGGACGGGGCCAACGTCCTGACTTTC	CSAGQGDGANVLTF
16	TRBV4-1	-	TRBD1	TRBJ2-7	TGCGCCAGCAGCCAATCCTTAACAGGGGGCTCCTACGAGCAGTACTTC	CASSQSLTGGSYEQYF
15	TRBV27	-	-	TRBJ2-3	TGTGCCAGCAGTTTACAGAGCGGGAGCACAGATACGCAGTATTTT	CASSLQSGSTDTQYF
14	TRBV7-8	-	TRBD1	TRBJ2-7	TGTGCCAGCAGCGAGGGACAGGGTCTCTTCGAGCAGTACTTC	CASSEGQGLFEQYF
14	TRBV6-4	-	-	TRBJ2-6	TGTGCCAGCGGGACTGCCTCTGGGGCCAACGTCCTGACTTTC	CASGTASGANVLTF
20	TRBV19	once	TRBD1	TRBJ1-6	TGTGCCAGTAGTCCCATAAAGCGGACAGGGTATCGTCGGTGGGATTCACCCCTCCACTTT	CASSPIKRTGYRRWDSPLHF
15	TRBV7-9	-	-	TRBJ2-5	TGTGCCAGCAGCCGCCTTTCGGGACTCCAAGAGACCCAGTACTTC	CASSRLSGLQETQYF
13	TRBV7-9	-	-	TRBJ2-7	TGTGCCAGCAGTTCGGACAAGTCCTACGAGCAGTACTTC	CASSSDKSYEQYF
11	TRBV2	-	-	TRBJ2-7	TGTGCCAGCGGGGCAGGCGTCGAGCAGTACTTC	CASGAGVEQYF
13	TRBV6-5	-	-	TRBJ2-3	TGTGCCAGCAGCCGAGGTAGTACAGATACGCAGTATTTT	CASSRGSTDTQYF
16	TRBV29-1	-	TRBD1	TRBJ2-6	TGCAGCGTCACCGGGACAGAGAGCTCTGGGGCCAACGTCCTGACTTTC	CSVTGTESSGANVLTF
14	TRBV15	-	TRBD2	TRBJ2-5	TGTGCCACCAGCAAACTAGCGGTCCAAGAGACCCAGTACTTC	CATSKLAVQETQYF
15	TRBV18	-	-	TRBJ1-2	TGTGCCAGCTCACCACCGTCGGCGGGAAGCTATGGCTACACCTTC	CASSPPSAGSYGYTF
14	TRBV6-1	-	-	TRBJ2-2	TGTGCCATCGGGTCAGGGCGAGATACCGGGGAGCTGTTTTTT	CAIGSGRDTGELFF
16	TRBV6-1	-	TRBD2	TRBJ2-4	TGTGCCAGCAGTGCCCTTGGAGGGTCGGGAGGAAACATTCAGTACTTC	CASSALGGSGGNIQYF
13	TRBV4-1	few	-	TRBJ1-2	TGCGCCAGCAGCCAAGCGTCGGGTTACGGCTACACCTTC	CASSQASGYGYTF
11	TRBV7-6	-	-	TRBJ1-3	TGTGCCAGCAGCGTTAGACAGATCCCCTATTTT	CASSVRQIPYF
13	TRBV7-8	-	TRBD1	TRBJ2-1	TGTGCCAGCAGCCCCACAGGGGCAGGTGAGCAGTTCTTC	CASSPTGAGEQFF
13	TRBV19	-	TRBD1	TRBJ2-3	TGTGCCAGTAGGACAGGGGGCGCAGATACGCAGTATTTT	CASRTGGADTQYF
13	TRBV6-5	once	-	TRBJ1-1	TGTGCCAGCAAAGACACTCAGAACACTGAAGCTTTCTTT	CASKDTQNTEAFF
13	TRBV11-2	many	-	TRBJ2-7	TGTGCCAGCAGCTTTGGGACTGGCCTCGAGCAGTACTTC	CASSFGTGLEQYF
15	TRBV25-1	-	-	TRBJ2-7	TGTGCCAGCAGTGAGGGGGGAGAAGTGGGTTACGAGCAGTACTTC	CASSEGGEVGYEQYF
14	TRBV19	once	-	TRBJ1-2	TGTGCCAGTAGTGTCCCCGGGACAAACTATGGCTACACCTTC	CASSVPGTNYGYTF
12	TRBV11-2	-	-	TRBJ2-7	TGTGCCAGCAGCCCCCCCCTACCCGAGCAGTACTTC	CASSPPLPEQYF
18	TRBV4-1	once	-	TRBJ2-5	TGCGCCAGCAGCCAAGTAGTTGCGACAGGAAGAAAAAAAGAGACCCAGTACTTC	CASSQVVATGRKKETQYF
13	TRBV13	-	-	TRBJ1-1	TGTGCCAGCAGCTTATCCCCAGACACTGAAGCTTTCTTT	CASSLSPDTEAFF
13	TRBV11-2	once	-	TRBJ2-7	TGTGCCAGCAGCACCACGGGGTGGAACGAGCAGTACTTC	CASSTTGWNEQYF
15	TRBV5-6	-	-	TRBJ1-1	TGTGCCAGCACCCAATCTATACCAGGGAACACTGAAGCTTTCTTT	CASTQSIPGNTEAFF
17	TRBV23-1	once	-	TRBJ2-7	TGCGCCAGCAGTCAATGGGGCCTACAGGGAGCTGGCGACGAGCAGTACTTC	CASSQWGLQGAGDEQYF
13	TRBV7-8	-	-	TRBJ1-2	TGTGCCAGCAGCGATGGACTTAACTATGGCTACACCTTC	CASSDGLNYGYTF
15	TRBV19	-	TRBD2	TRBJ2-3	TGTGCCAGTAGTACCCTAGCGGGTCCCCCAGATACGCAGTATTTT	CASSTLAGPPDTQYF
15	TRBV7-6	-	-	TRBJ1-5	TGTGCCAGCAGCTCCGACAGTACCAGCAATCAGCCCCAGCATTTT	CASSSDSTSNQPQHF
15	TRBV9	-	-	TRBJ2-2	TGTGCCAGCAGCGTAGGGGCTAGCTGGGGCGGGGAGCTGTTTTTT	CASSVGASWGGELFF
16	TRBV6-1	-	-	TRBJ2-7	TGTGCCAGCAGTGAAGCGTCAGGGGTAGGGTCCTACGAGCAGTACTTC	CASSEASGVGSYEQYF
15	TRBV6-1	-	-	TRBJ2-1	TGTGCCAGCAGTGAATTTGGGGGGACGGACAATGAGCAGTTCTTC	CASSEFGGTDNEQFF
12	TRBV5-6	-	-	TRBJ2-7	TGTGCCAGCAGCCAAATCCACTACGAGCAGTACTTC	CASSQIHYEQYF
13	TRBV6-5	-	TRBD1	TRBJ1-2	TGTGCCAGCAGCCACGACAGGGTGGGAGGCTACACCTTC	CASSHDRVGGYTF
15	TRBV27	-	-	TRBJ2-5	TGTGCCAGCAGTTTTATCCAGGGGCCCCCTGAGACCCAGTACTTC	CASSFIQGPPETQYF
13	TRBV29-1	-	-	TRBJ2-1	TGCAGCGTTGAACAGGGGAGAGTCAATGAGCAGTTCTTC	CSVEQGRVNEQFF
15	TRBV6-1	-	TRBD2	TRBJ2-7	TGTGCCAGCAGTGAATGGTCTAGCGGAGGCTACGAGCAGTACTTC	CASSEWSSGGYEQYF
12	TRBV19	-	-	TRBJ1-2	TGTGCCAGTAGTTCAAGGAGCTATGGCTACACCTTC	CASSSRSYGYTF
15	TRBV19	-	-	TRBJ1-2	TGTGCCAGTAAGGGCAGGGATTCTTTTCTCTATGGCTACACCTTC	CASKGRDSFLYGYTF
14	TRBV11-2	-	-	TRBJ2-3	TGTGCCAGCAGCTTGGGGCCCAGAACAGATACGCAGTATTTT	CASSLGPRTDTQYF
16	TRBV5-5	-	TRBD1	TRBJ1-4	TGTGCCAGCAGCTCAGGACAGGGGGTTTCATCTGAAAAACTGTTTTTT	CASSSGQGVSSEKLFF
15	TRBV29-1	-	-	TRBJ2-7	TGCAGCGTCGCTCTACAGGGTGGGGCGTGGGGCGAGCAGTACTTC	CSVALQGGAWGEQYF
14	TRBV5-1	-	-	TRBJ1-5	TGCGCCAGATGGCACAGGGTTCTCAATCAGCCCCAGCATTTT	CARWHRVLNQPQHF
14	TRBV7-9	-	-	TRBJ1-3	TGTGCCAGCTCAGGGGCAGACACTGGAAACACCATATATTTT	CASSGADTGNTIYF
14	TRBV5-4	few	-	TRBJ1-1	TGTGCCAGCAGCTTACAGGGTTTCGACACTGAAGCTTTCTTT	CASSLQGFDTEAFF